A selection of T cell receptor beta chains follows, all from one sample in a study of T cells in localized non-small cell lung cancer. The table came from immunoSEQ multiplex PCR; TCRdb's copy has only in-frame clones and leaves some out. The sample shows fewer than 30,000 clones, less than 95% of them seen only once. Specimen: peripheral blood, collected before any cancer treatment. The source of these receptors is a woman between 35 and 70 years old with stage I lung adenocarcinoma. Each CDR3 is given with its conserved first and last residue. The D gene is left open where the match is weak. Expanded clones get a size class; other rows say once, few or many, or leave the size out.

-	-	TRBV15	TRBJ2-1	CATSRDRSEADYHFQYNEQFF	TGTGCCACCAGCAGAGATCGGTCGGAAGCGGACTACCATTTTCAATACAATGAGCAGTTCTTC
-	TRBD2	TRBV6-1	TRBJ2-7	CASSLAGVTYEQYF	TGTGCCAGCTCTCTAGCGGGGGTTACCTACGAGCAGTACTTC
-	-	TRBV7-2	TRBJ2-5	CASSPQAQETQYF	TGTGCCAGCAGCCCTCAAGCTCAAGAGACCCAGTACTTC
-	-	TRBV28	TRBJ1-3	CASRSQAYSGNTIYF	TGTGCCAGCAGGTCACAGGCGTACTCTGGAAACACCATATATTTT
-	-	TRBV6-6	TRBJ2-7	CASSYPVRGVSYEQYF	TGTGCCAGCAGTTACCCAGTCAGGGGGGTTTCCTACGAGCAGTACTTC
-	-	TRBV28	TRBJ1-5	CASSLAIRNQPQHF	TGTGCCAGCAGTTTAGCCATTCGGAATCAGCCCCAGCATTTT
-	-	TRBV7-9	TRBJ2-7	CASSKRDPEPAREQYF	TGTGCCAGCAGCAAACGGGACCCCGAACCTGCTAGGGAGCAGTACTTC
-	-	TRBV9	TRBJ1-6	CASSAAGQGGSPLHF	TGTGCCAGCAGCGCCGCTGGGCAGGGCGGTTCACCCCTCCACTTT
-	TRBD1	TRBV4-3	TRBJ1-5	CASSPDRAYQPQHF	TGCGCCAGCAGCCCGGACAGGGCTTATCAGCCCCAGCATTTT
-	-	TRBV19	TRBJ2-7	CASSSQGHSYEQYF	TGTGCCAGTAGTTCCCAAGGGCACTCCTACGAGCAGTACTTC
-	TRBD1	TRBV25-1	TRBJ1-2	CASSEGNRGSYGYTF	TGTGCCAGCAGTGAAGGGAACAGGGGGAGCTATGGCTACACCTTC
once	-	TRBV28	TRBJ1-2	CASSGSLSSHGYTF	TGTGCCAGCAGCGGCAGTCTCAGCAGCCATGGCTACACCTTC
-	TRBD1	TRBV28	TRBJ1-6	CASPRTGGNSPLHF	TGTGCCAGCCCGCGGACAGGGGGTAATTCACCCCTCCACTTT
once	-	TRBV19	TRBJ1-5	CASSITHATAIKIAQHF	TGTGCCAGTAGTATTACCCACGCGACGGCCATTAAGATCGCCCAGCATTTT
-	-	TRBV19	TRBJ2-5	CASSKGQEETQYF	TGTGCCAGTAGTAAAGGGCAGGAGGAGACCCAGTACTTC
-	-	TRBV4-2	TRBJ1-1	CASSQSGRGNTEAFF	TGTGCCAGCAGCCAATCAGGGAGGGGAAACACTGAAGCTTTCTTT
-	TRBD1	TRBV19	TRBJ1-1	CASSDRGNTEAFF	TGTGCCAGTAGTGACAGGGGAAACACTGAAGCTTTCTTT
-	-	TRBV29-1	TRBJ2-3	CSVDRGDADTQYF	TGCAGCGTTGACAGGGGTGACGCAGATACGCAGTATTTT
-	-	TRBV7-3	TRBJ2-7	CASSLDGLGEQYF	TGTGCCAGCAGCTTAGACGGACTTGGCGAGCAGTACTTC
-	-	TRBV7-9	TRBJ1-1	CASSRRTENTEAFF	TGTGCCAGCAGCCGGCGGACGGAGAACACTGAAGCTTTCTTT
-	-	TRBV19	TRBJ1-1	CASSSTGVGLRAFF	TGTGCCAGTAGTAGCACAGGCGTGGGCCTACGAGCTTTCTTT
-	TRBD2	TRBV4-2	TRBJ2-1	CASSPPGSGRVHEQFF	TGTGCCAGCAGCCCCCCGGGAAGCGGGAGGGTTCATGAGCAGTTCTTC
few	TRBD1	TRBV6-5	TRBJ2-7	CASSYRDRGYEQYF	TGTGCCAGCAGCTACCGGGACAGGGGGTACGAGCAGTACTTC
once	-	TRBV28	TRBJ1-3	CASSPRTTFGNTIYF	TGTGCCAGCTCCCCGCGGACAACCTTTGGAAACACCATATATTTT
-	TRBD1	TRBV7-9	TRBJ1-2	CASSFNSGTADGYTF	TGTGCCAGCAGCTTCAACTCCGGGACAGCGGATGGCTACACCTTC
-	-	TRBV7-7	TRBJ1-4	CASSSGRNEKLFF	TGTGCCAGCAGCTCCGGACGGAATGAAAAACTGTTTTTT
-	-	TRBV7-2	TRBJ2-1	CASRISSYNEQFF	TGTGCCAGCAGAATTTCGAGCTACAATGAGCAGTTCTTC